The 13 T cell receptor beta chains presented below share a single source sample, sequenced in a study of cytomegalovirus exposure and HLA in healthy donors. PCR employed 60 Vbeta and 13 Jbeta primers. TCRdb's table, derived via immunoSEQ multiplex PCR, lists solely in-frame clones and lacks some. In the table there are some 120,000 clones, over 8% of which are singletons. Sequenced material: PBMCs. Receptors originate from a man aged 40-49 years in good health and CMV-seronegative.

The V call is TRBV5-1, the J call TRBJ2-7; D uncertain. The CDR3 consists of 13 residues. Trimming cost V 2 bases and J 2 bases, with 8 bases left between them. The germline V gene encodes CDR1 SGHRS and CDR2 YFSETQ. CDR3 amino acids: CASSLSLTYEQYF. CDR3 DNA: TGCGCCAGCAGCTTAAGCCTCACCTACGAGCAGTACTTC.

On this clone itself: A read error may produce the germline difference seen at one junction end. The chain couples TRBV5-6 to TRBJ1-1, with 7 bases identical to TRBD1. The germline CDR1 and CDR2 sequences are SGHDT and YYEEEE. The CDR3 consists of 13 residues. The DNA for the CDR3 is TGTGCCAGAAGCTTGGACAGGCAGGTTGTAGCTTTCTTT. Protein product: CARSLDRQVVAFF.

The V and J genes are TRBV9 and TRBJ1-1; TRBD1 agrees at 9 bases. J was trimmed by 5 bases and V by 7 bases; bases with no gene match: 9. The CDR3 is made up of 14 amino acids. Germline V gene lookup returns CDR1 SGDLS and CDR2 YYNGEE. The chain's CDR3 is CASSTGDRETEAFF. CDR3 nucleotide sequence: TGTGCCAGCTCCACAGGGGACAGGGAGACTGAAGCTTTCTTT.

The CDR3, as DNA: TGTGCCTGCCGGGAAGGCTACACCTTC. Protein: CACREGYTF. This chain connects TRBV30 to TRBJ1-2; no firm D call. Deletions cut 6 bases from V and 8 bases from J, with 7 bases between. Per germline, CDR1 GTSNPN and CDR2 SVGIG (reference sequence). This CDR3 is 9 amino acids long.

This clone was seen only a few times. The CDR3 loop reads CASSESGDGSDTQYF. CDR3 nucleotides: TGTGCCAGCAGTGAATCGGGGGATGGTTCAGATACGCAGTATTTT. The rearrangement joins TRBV6-4 to TRBJ2-3; a weak D match, TRBD2 (6 bases). The V gene lost 3 bases and the J gene lost 4 bases, with 14 bases spanning the gap. The CDR3 sequence is 15 residues long. Germline loops: CDR1 MRHNA, CDR2 SNTAGT.

V and J are TRBV9 and TRBJ1-1; tentative D call: TRBD1 (6 bases). Trimming cost V 4 bases and J 6 bases, with 16 bases left between them. This CDR3 has 14 residues. CDR1 is SGDLS, CDR2 YYNGEE, per germline. The CDR3 nucleotides are TGTGCCAGCAGCACTGGACAGACTCGCGCTGAAGCTTTCTTT. It specifies CASSTGQTRAEAFF.

This clone was recorded a few times. This chain joins TRBV5-1 and TRBJ2-1; TRBD1 matches at 8 bases. This CDR3 spans 16 amino acids. The germline V gene has CDR1 SGHRS and CDR2 YFSETQ. V lost 4 bases to trimming and J lost 0 bases; unmatched junction nucleotides: 6. The CDR3 bases are TGCGCCAGCAGCCTGGACAGGGCTAGCTCCTACAATGAGCAGTTCTTC. Its protein product is CASSLDRASSYNEQFF.

This clone was observed at least ten times. The chain employs TRBV11-3 and TRBJ2-1; 16 bases agree with TRBD2. The CDR3 loop spans 18 amino acids. J gave up 8 bases and V 5 bases, and 12 bases lay outside the gene matches. Germline CDR1 SGHNT, CDR2 YENEEA. The CDR3 bases are TGTGCCAGCAGCCTAGGGACTAGCGGGGGGGCTGGCCTGGATGAGCAGTTCTTC. Protein: CASSLGTSGGAGLDEQFF.

This clone was found a few times. This rearrangement joins TRBV6-1 to TRBJ2-7; D unclear. There are 11 residues in the CDR3. With 7 bases removed from V and 3 bases from J, the gap between germline ends came to 7 bases. Germline V gives CDR1 MNHNS, CDR2 SASEGT. DNA of the CDR3: TGTGCCAGCACCCCCGGCTACGAGCAGTACTTC. Translating gives CASTPGYEQYF.

This clone has just a few counts. The rearrangement links TRBV19 to TRBJ2-1, with 9 bases lining up with TRBD1. V shed 9 bases and J 5 bases; nucleotides not matched to a gene: 5. Germline V gene sequence: CDR1 LNHDA, CDR2 SQIVND (reference sequence). The CDR3 loop spans 13 amino acids. Written as DNA, the CDR3 is TGTGCCAGCGGACAGGGGCTAGACAATGAGCAGTTCTTC. This codes for CASGQGLDNEQFF.

The genes are TRBV7-8 and TRBJ1-5; 8 nucleotides align to TRBD1. V trimming: 4 bases; J trimming: 0 bases; junction bases outside the gene matches: 8. CDR3 length: 17 amino acids. The germline gives CDR1 SGHVS, CDR2 FQNEAQ. The CDR3 is CASSSTGGGYSNQPQHF. The CDR3 nucleotides read TGTGCCAGCAGCTCAACAGGGGGAGGTTATAGCAATCAGCCCCAGCATTTT.

The chain links TRBV18 to TRBJ2-7; 9 positions agree with TRBD1. CDR1 and CDR2 (germline): KGHSH, LQKENI. Trimming at V came to 3 bases and at J to 7 bases, leaving 7 bases not matched to a gene. This CDR3 has 14 amino acids. The CDR3 reads CASSPRDRVEEQYF. As DNA, the CDR3 is TGTGCCAGCTCACCCCGGGACAGGGTAGAGGAGCAGTACTTC.

The table lists this clone with a few counts. The gene calls are TRBV4-2 and TRBJ1-5; 7 bases line up with TRBD1. The V gene end was trimmed by 1 base and the J gene end by 0 bases; junction bases not matched to a gene: 3. The CDR3 contains 16 residues. The V gene's germline CDR1 is LGHNA and CDR2 YNFKEQ. CDR3 DNA sequence: TGTGCCAGCAGCCAAGGACAGGGTTATAGCAATCAGCCCCAGCATTTT. Protein: CASSQGQGYSNQPQHF.